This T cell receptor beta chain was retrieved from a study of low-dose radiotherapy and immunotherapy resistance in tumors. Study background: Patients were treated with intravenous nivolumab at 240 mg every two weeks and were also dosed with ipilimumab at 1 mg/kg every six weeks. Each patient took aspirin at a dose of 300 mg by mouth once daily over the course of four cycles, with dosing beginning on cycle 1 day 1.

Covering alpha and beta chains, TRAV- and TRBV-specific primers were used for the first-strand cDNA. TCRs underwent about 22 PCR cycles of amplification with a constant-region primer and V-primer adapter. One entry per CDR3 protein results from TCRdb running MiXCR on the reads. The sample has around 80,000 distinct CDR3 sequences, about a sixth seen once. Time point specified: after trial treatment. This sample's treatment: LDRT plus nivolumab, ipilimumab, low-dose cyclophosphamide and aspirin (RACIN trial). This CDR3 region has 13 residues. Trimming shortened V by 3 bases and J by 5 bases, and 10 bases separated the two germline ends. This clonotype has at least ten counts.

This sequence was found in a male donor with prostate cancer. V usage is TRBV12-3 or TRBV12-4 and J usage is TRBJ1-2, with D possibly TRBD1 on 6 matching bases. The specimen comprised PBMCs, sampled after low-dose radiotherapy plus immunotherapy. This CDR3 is CASSFEGGYGYTF. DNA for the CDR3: TGTGCCAGCAGTTTCGAGGGGGGATATGGCTACACCTTC.